This T cell receptor beta chain emerged from a study of beta chain features in type 1 diabetes. General observations from the study: Shorter TCRB CDR3s, moderately but significantly so, marked every one of the four CD4+ subsets in Type 1 diabetes patients. Resolution of whether HLA type affects TCRB rearrangement was not achieved here.

The collection from each donor was one heparinised blood draw averaging around 0.11 L. Each sorted population was over 98% pure. V lost 8 bases and J 6 bases, leaving 12 bases between the germline ends. The CDR3 has 12 amino acids. Germline CDR1 is SGHTA and CDR2 is FQGTGA. Every isolated RNA sample was fully reverse transcribed, so sequencing captured expressed TCRB transcripts. Data came from immunoSEQ multiplex PCR; TCRdb stores just in-frame clones and leaves some out. The top ten hold roughly 0.04% of the sample, which has about 660,000 clones, around an eighth seen once. This clone was seen only a few times. Its antigen is undetermined.

The V call is TRBV7-3, the J call TRBJ2-3; D is uncertain. Sample: naive CD4+ T cells from blood. This clonotype was obtained from a man between 18 and 35 years old with type 1 diabetes. The CDR3 coding sequence is TGTGCCAGCGGGTCGGGTCCTGATACGCAGTATTTT. Its protein is CASGSGPDTQYF.